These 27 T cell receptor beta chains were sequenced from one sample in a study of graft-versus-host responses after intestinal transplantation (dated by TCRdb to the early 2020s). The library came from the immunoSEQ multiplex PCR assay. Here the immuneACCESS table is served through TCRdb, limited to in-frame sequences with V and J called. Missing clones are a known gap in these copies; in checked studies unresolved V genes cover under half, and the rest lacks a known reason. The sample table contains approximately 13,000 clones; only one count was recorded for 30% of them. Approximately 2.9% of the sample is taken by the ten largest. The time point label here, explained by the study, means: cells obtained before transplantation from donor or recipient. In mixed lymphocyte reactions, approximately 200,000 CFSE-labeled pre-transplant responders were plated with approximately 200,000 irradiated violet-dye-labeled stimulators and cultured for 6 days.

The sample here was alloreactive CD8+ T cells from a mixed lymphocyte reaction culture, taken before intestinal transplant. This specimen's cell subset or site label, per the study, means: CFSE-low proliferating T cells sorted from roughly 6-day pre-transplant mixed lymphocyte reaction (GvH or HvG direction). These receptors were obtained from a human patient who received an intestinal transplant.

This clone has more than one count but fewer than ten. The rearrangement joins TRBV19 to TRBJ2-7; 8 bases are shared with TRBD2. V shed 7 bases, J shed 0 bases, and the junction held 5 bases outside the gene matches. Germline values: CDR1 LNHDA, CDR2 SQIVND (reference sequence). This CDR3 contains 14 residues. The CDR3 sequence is CASTPGTSSYEQYF. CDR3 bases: TGTGCCAGTACTCCCGGGACTAGCTCCTACGAGCAGTACTTC. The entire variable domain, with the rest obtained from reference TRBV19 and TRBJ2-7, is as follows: DGGITQSPKYLFRKEGQNVTLSCEQNLNHDAMYWYRQDPGQGLRLIYYSQIVNDFQKGDIAEGYSVSREKKESFPLTVTSAQKNPTAFYLCASTPGTSSYEQYFGPGTRLTVT.

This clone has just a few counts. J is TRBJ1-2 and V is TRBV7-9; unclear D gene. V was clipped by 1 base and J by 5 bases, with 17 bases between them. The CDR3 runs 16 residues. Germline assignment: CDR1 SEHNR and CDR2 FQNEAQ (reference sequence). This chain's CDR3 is CASSLDPYDGPYGYTF. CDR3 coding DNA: TGTGCCAGCAGCTTAGACCCCTACGACGGGCCGTATGGCTACACCTTC.

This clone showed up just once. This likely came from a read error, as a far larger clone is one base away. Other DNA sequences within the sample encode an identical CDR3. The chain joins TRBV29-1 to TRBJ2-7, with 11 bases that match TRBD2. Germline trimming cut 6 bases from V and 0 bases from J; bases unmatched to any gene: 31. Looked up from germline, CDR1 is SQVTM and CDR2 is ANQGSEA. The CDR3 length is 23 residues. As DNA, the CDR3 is TGCAGCGTCGAGGCGGCGCTGGGGCAGGGGGCAACCCCAACTAGCGGGAGCTCCTACGAGCAGTACTTC. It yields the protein CSVEAALGQGATPTSGSSYEQYF.

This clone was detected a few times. In nucleotides, the CDR3 is TGTGCCAGCAGTTACGGGACAGAGGCCTACGAGCAGTACTTC. The encoded protein is CASSYGTEAYEQYF. V gene TRBV6-5 combines with J gene TRBJ2-7, with 7 bases that match TRBD1. Looked up from germline, CDR1 is MNHEY and CDR2 is SVGAGI. The CDR3 sequence is 14 residues long. V was clipped by 2 bases and J by 2 bases; unmatched bases: 3.

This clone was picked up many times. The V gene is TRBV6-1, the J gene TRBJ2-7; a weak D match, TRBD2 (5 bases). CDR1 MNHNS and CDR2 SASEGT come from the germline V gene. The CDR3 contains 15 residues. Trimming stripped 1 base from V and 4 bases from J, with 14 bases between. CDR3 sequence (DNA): TGTGCCAGCAGTGAAGGTCCGGGGAGAGGATACGAGCAGTACTTC. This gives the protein CASSEGPGRGYEQYF.

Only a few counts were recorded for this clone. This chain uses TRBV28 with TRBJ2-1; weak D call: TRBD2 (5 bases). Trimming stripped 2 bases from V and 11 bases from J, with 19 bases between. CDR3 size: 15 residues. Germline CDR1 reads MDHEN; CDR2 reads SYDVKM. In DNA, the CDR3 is TGTGCCAGCAGTTTAACCGGCCAGATCGGAGGCCAGCAGTTCTTC. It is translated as CASSLTGQIGGQQFF.

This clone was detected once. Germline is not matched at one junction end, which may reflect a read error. Written as DNA, the CDR3 is TGTGCCAGTAGTAAGAGGCTAGCGCTATTTAGCTCCTACAATGGGCAGTTCTTC. As protein: CASSKRLALFSSYNGQFF. The J gene is TRBJ2-1, the V gene TRBV19; TRBD2 is a possible D gene (6 bases). The CDR3 runs 18 residues. Germline V gene lookup returns CDR1 LNHDA and CDR2 SQIVND (reference sequence).

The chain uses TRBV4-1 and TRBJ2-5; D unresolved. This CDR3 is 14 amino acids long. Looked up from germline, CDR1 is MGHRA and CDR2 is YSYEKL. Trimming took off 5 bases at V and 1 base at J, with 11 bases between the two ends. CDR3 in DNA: TGCGCCAGCAGCGGGAATACCTTCCAAGAGACCCAGTACTTC. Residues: CASSGNTFQETQYF.

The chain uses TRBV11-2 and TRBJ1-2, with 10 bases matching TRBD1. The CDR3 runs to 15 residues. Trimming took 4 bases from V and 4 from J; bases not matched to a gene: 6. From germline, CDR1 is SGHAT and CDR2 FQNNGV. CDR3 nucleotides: TGTGCCAGCAGCTGGACAGGGGGTTTTATCTATGGCTACACCTTC. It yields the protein CASSWTGGFIYGYTF.

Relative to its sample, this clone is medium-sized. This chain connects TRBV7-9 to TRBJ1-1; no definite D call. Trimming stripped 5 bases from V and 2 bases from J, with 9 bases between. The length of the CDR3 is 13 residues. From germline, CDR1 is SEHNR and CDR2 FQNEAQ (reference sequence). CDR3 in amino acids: CASSNNLNTEAFF. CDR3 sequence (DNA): TGTGCCAGCAGCAACAACCTAAACACTGAAGCTTTCTTT.

The CDR3 loop is CASNEASGFASTDTQYF. In DNA, the CDR3 is TGTGCCAGCAATGAGGCTAGCGGGTTTGCTAGCACAGATACGCAGTATTTT. The V gene is TRBV2, the J gene TRBJ2-3; TRBD2 aligns across 8 bases. Trimming removed 7 bases from V and 0 bases from J; junction bases left unmatched: 12. The length of the CDR3 is 17 residues. Germline CDR1 and CDR2: SNHLY and FYNNEI.

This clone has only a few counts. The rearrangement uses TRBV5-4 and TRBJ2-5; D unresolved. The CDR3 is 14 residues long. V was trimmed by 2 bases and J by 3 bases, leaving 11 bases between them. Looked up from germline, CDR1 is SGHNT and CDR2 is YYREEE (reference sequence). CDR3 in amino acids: CASSFITIKETQYF. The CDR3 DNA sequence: TGTGCCAGCAGCTTTATTACTATTAAAGAGACCCAGTACTTC.

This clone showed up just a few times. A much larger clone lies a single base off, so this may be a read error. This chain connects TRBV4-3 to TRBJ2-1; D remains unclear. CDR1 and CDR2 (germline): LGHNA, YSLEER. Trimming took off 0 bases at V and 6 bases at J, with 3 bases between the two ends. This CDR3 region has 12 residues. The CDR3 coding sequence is TGCGCCAGCAGCCAAGATAGCAATGAGCAGTTCTTC. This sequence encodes CASSQDSNEQFF.

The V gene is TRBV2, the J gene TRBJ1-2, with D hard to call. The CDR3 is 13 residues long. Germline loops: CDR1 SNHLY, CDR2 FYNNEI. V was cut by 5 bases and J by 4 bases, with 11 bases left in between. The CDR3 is CASSPDTAYGYTF. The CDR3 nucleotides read TGTGCCAGCAGTCCTGACACTGCCTATGGCTACACCTTC.

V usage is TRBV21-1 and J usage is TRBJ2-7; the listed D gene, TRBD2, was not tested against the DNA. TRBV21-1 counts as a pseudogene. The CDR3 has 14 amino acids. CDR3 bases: TGTGCCAGCCCGAACTCCCGCCAAGAATACGAGCAGTACTTC. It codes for CASPNSRQEYEQYF.

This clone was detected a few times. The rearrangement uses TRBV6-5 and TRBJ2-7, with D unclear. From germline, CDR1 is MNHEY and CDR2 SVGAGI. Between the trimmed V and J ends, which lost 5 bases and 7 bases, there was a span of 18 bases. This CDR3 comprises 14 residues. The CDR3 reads CASSPLWAFSEQYF. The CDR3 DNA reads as TGTGCCAGCAGTCCCCTATGGGCTTTTTCGGAGCAGTACTTC.

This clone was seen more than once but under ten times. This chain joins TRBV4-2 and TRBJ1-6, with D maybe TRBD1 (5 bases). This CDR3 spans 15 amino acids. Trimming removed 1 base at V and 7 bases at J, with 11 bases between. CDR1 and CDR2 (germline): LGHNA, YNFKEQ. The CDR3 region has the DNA TGTGCCAGCAGCCAAGTTTGGGGGACGAATTCACCCCTCCACTTT. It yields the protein CASSQVWGTNSPLHF.

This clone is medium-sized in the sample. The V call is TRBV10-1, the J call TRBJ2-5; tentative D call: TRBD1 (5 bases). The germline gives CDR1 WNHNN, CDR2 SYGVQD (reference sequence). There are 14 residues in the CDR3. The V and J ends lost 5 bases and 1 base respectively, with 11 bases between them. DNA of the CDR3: TGCGCCAGCAGTCACCTGACAGTCCAAGAGACCCAGTACTTC. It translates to CASSHLTVQETQYF.

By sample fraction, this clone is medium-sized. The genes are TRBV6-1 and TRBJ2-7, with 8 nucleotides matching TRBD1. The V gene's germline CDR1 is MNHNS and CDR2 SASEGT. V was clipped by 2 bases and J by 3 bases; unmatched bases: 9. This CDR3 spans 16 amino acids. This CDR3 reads CASSESPGQESYEQYF. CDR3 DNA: TGTGCCAGCAGTGAAAGCCCGGGACAGGAGAGCTACGAGCAGTACTTC.

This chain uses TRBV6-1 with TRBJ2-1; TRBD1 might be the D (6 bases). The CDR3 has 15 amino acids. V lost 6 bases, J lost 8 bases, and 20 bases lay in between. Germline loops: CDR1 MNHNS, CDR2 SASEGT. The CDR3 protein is CASSPTGSGFHEQFF. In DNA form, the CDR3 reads TGTGCCAGCAGCCCTACAGGGTCGGGCTTTCATGAGCAGTTCTTC.

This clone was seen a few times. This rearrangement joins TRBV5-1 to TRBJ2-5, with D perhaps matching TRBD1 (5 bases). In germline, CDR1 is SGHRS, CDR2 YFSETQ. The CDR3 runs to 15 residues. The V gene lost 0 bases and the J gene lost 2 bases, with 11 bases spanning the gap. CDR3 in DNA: TGCGCCAGCAGCTTGGAACCCGACAGTCAAGAGACCCAGTACTTC. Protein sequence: CASSLEPDSQETQYF. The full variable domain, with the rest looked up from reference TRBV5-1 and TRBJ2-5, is KAGVTQTPRYLIKTRGQQVTLSCSPISGHRSVSWYQQTPGQGLQFLFEYFSETQRNKGNFPGRFSGRQFSNSRSEMNVSTLELGDSALYLCASSLEPDSQETQYFGPGTRLLVL.

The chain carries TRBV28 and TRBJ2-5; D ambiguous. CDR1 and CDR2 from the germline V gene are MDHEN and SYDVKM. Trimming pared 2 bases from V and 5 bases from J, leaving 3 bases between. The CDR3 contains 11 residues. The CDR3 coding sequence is TGTGCCAGCAGTTTAGGCGAGACCCAGTACTTC. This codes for CASSLGETQYF.

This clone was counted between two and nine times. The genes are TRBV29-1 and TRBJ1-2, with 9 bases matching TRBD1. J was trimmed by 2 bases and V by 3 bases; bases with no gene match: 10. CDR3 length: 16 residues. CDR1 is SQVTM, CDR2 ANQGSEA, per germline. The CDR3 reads CSVEGPGQGTNYGYTF. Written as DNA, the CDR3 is TGCAGCGTTGAGGGGCCGGGACAGGGAACAAACTATGGCTACACCTTC.

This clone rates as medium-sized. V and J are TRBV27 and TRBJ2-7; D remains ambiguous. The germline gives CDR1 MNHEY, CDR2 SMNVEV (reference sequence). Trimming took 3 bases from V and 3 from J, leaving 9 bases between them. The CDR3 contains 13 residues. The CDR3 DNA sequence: TGTGCCAGCAGTTTTGGGGTATACTACGAGCAGTACTTC. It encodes CASSFGVYYEQYF.

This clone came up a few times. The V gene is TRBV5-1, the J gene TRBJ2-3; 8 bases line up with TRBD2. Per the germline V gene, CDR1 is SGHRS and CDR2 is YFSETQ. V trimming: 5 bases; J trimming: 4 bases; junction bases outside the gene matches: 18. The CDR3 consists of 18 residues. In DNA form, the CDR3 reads TGCGCCAGCAGTCGACGGATACGTAGCGGGGTTTTAGCAGATACGCAGTATTTT. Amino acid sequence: CASSRRIRSGVLADTQYF. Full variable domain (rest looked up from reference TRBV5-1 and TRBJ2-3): KAGVTQTPRYLIKTRGQQVTLSCSPISGHRSVSWYQQTPGQGLQFLFEYFSETQRNKGNFPGRFSGRQFSNSRSEMNVSTLELGDSALYLCASSRRIRSGVLADTQYFGPGTRLTVL.

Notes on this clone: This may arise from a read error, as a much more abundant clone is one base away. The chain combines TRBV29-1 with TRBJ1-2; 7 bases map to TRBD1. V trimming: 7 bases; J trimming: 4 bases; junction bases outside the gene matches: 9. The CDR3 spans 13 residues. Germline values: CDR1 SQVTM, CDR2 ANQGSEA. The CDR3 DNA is TGCAGCGGTTGGGACAGCGTAGCCTATGGCTACACCTTC. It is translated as CSGWDSVAYGYTF.

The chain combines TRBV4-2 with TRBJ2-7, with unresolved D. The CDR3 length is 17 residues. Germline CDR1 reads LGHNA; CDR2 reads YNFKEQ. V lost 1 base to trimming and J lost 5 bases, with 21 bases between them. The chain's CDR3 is CASSQVIDTIESNEQYF. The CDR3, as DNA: TGTGCCAGCAGCCAAGTAATCGACACTATAGAATCTAACGAGCAGTACTTC.